Below are 7 T cell receptor beta chains sequenced from a single sample in a study of T cells in Graves' hyperthyroidism and ophthalmopathy (dated 2019 in TCRdb). Library prep was done by multiplex PCR. Sequencing used an Illumina HiSeq 2000. TCR beta CDR3 regions were amplified from RNA transcripts. The TCR CDR3 was subjected to a first round of RT-PCR using the HTBI primer set and the Qiagen OneStep RT-PCR kit. In TCRdb, the public reads were trimmed at Q25 with fastp and aligned with MiXCR, with productive beta chains retained. Entries that share a CDR3 protein sequence are merged under the most common genes and DNA. The sample table shows about 700,000 distinct CDR3 sequences, and approximately 42% are seen once. 7% to 7.5% of the sample goes to the ten largest clones. What was sequenced was peripheral blood or thyroid tissue (not recorded which). These receptors were obtained from an adult man with Graves' disease, either hyperthyroidism or ophthalmopathy (not recorded which).

A few counts support this clonotype. The rearrangement uses TRBV10-3 and TRBJ2-2, with 9 bases identical to TRBD2. Per the germline V gene, CDR1 is ENHRY and CDR2 is SYGVKD. The CDR3 covers 18 residues. The trim removed 0 bases at V and 1 base at J, leaving 6 bases unmatched. The CDR3 sequence is CAISESRGSGGNTGELFF. The CDR3 DNA follows: TGTGCCATCAGTGAGTCGCGTGGTAGCGGGGGGAACACCGGGGAGCTGTTTTTT.

This clonotype was counted many times. J is TRBJ2-7 and V is TRBV15; 9 nucleotides line up with TRBD1. The trim removed 3 bases at V and 3 bases at J, leaving 3 bases unmatched. This CDR3 has 14 amino acids. Germline loops: CDR1 LNHNV, CDR2 YYDKDF (reference sequence). CDR3 sequence: CATSRDRGFYEQYF. Written as DNA, the CDR3 is TGTGCCACCAGCAGGGACAGGGGTTTCTACGAGCAGTACTTC.

The chain links TRBV10-3 to TRBJ2-5; TRBD1 aligns across 12 bases. The trim removed 6 bases at V and 5 bases at J, leaving 10 bases unmatched. The CDR3 totals 16 residues. Germline V CDR1 and CDR2: ENHRY, SYGVKD. The CDR3 sequence is CAIRGQGAPGSETQYF. The CDR3 nucleotides are TGTGCCATCAGGGGACAGGGGGCGCCTGGAAGTGAGACCCAGTACTTC.

This clonotype was seen a handful of times. V gene TRBV20-1 combines with J gene TRBJ1-6; D not resolved. The V and J ends lost 0 bases and 8 bases respectively, with 14 bases between them. The CDR3 is 15 amino acids. The germline V gene encodes CDR1 DFQATT and CDR2 SNEGSKA (reference sequence). CDR3 sequence reads: CSARDGAFMHSPLHF. In DNA form, the CDR3 reads TGCAGTGCTAGAGATGGAGCGTTTATGCATTCACCCCTCCACTTT.

The chain couples TRBV20-1 to TRBJ2-7; 10 positions match TRBD1. Germline V gene data show CDR1 as DFQATT and CDR2 as SNEGSKA (reference sequence). The CDR3 contains 13 residues. Trimming at V came to 6 bases and at J to 5 bases, leaving 7 bases not matched to a gene. The CDR3, as DNA: TGCAGTGCCAGGGACAGGGGAACACACGAGCAGTACTTC. Translation: CSARDRGTHEQYF.

Concerning this clonotype: A much larger clone differs from this one at a single base, so this may be a read error. The CDR3 region has the DNA TGTGCCAGCAGCCAAGGAACAGCAGAGACCCAGTACTTC. It specifies CASSQGTAETQYF. The chain recombines TRBV14 with TRBJ2-5; D unresolved. The CDR3 runs 13 residues. Germline V CDR1 and CDR2: SGHDN, FVKESK. V lost 1 base and J lost 4, with 7 bases in between.

Worth noting for this clonotype: This may arise from a read error, as a much more abundant clone is one base away. The chain combines TRBV24-1 with TRBJ1-1; D may be TRBD1 (6 bases). The germline V gene has CDR1 KGHDR and CDR2 SFDVKD. The CDR3 totals 13 residues. CDR3 residues: CATNQGQGTGAFF. The CDR3 coding sequence is TGTGCCACCAATCAGGGGCAGGGCACTGGAGCTTTCTTT.